This T cell receptor (beta chain) was obtained from a study of shared clonotypes between healthy human individuals. Study-wide findings and caveats: Blood was the sole source, and tissue repertoires probably differ.

The V and J ends lost 0 bases and 4 bases, in that order; junction bases with no gene match: 10. The CDR3 extends over 17 amino acids. CDR1 and CDR2 (germline): MGHRA, YSYEKL. A few counts support this clone. Its antigen remains unknown. On ten immunoSEQ deep assay plates, unsorted PBMC DNA was sequenced. This table comes from immunoSEQ multiplex PCR, and its TCRdb copy is limited to in-frame clones, with some not included. The sample includes 450,000 to 500,000 clones, roughly four fifths of them seen just once. Sequencing was performed on PBMCs. The chain employs TRBV4-1 and TRBJ1-1; 8 positions match TRBD1. This TCR came from a woman in her 40s in good health. Some clones in this sample may be carry-over from other donors' samples. In nucleotides, the CDR3 is TGCGCCAGCAGCCAAGATGGGCGGACAGGGAAGGTCACTGAAGCTTTCTTT. Translated, it gives CASSQDGRTGKVTEAFF.